This entry lists 11 T cell receptor beta chains sequenced from one sample in a study of OX40 agonist ivuxolimab in advanced cancers. Produced via immunoSEQ multiplex PCR; TCRdb's table is partial and in-frame only. The sample yields approximately 89,000 clones, about 88% seen once. This specimen consisted of CD4+ or CD8+ T cells sorted from blood, obtained in a trial of the OX40 agonist ivuxolimab. These receptors were collected from an adult with an advanced solid tumor such as melanoma, head and neck, liver or kidney cancer.

V is TRBV5-4 and J is TRBJ1-2, with unresolved D. Germline V lookup: CDR1 SGHNT, CDR2 YYREEE (reference sequence). The CDR3 runs 15 residues. Trimming took off 0 bases at V and 0 bases at J, with 9 bases between the two ends. The CDR3 sequence: CASSLAMGANYGYTF. Here the CDR3 DNA reads TGTGCCAGCAGCTTGGCCATGGGCGCTAACTATGGCTACACCTTC.

This chain joins TRBV18 and TRBJ2-1, with 13 bases identical to TRBD2. Germline V lookup: CDR1 KGHSH, CDR2 LQKENI. The CDR3 has 18 amino acids. J lost 4 bases, V lost 6 bases, and 12 bases had no gene match. CDR3 DNA: TGTGCCAGCTCGCTTAACCCCACGGGACTAGCGGGGTACAATGAGCAGTTCTTC. Translation gives CASSLNPTGLAGYNEQFF. Based on the CDR3 plus reference TRBV18 and TRBJ2-1, the full variable domain is NAGVMQNPRHLVRRRGQEARLRCSPMKGHSHVYWYRQLPEEGLKFMVYLQKENIIDESGMPKERFSAEFPKEGPSILRIQQVVRGDSAAYFCASSLNPTGLAGYNEQFFGPGTRLTVL.

The gene calls are TRBV29-1 and TRBJ1-2; D not resolved. The germline V gene has CDR1 SQVTM and CDR2 ANQGSEA. Trimming shortened V by 0 bases and J by 6 bases, and 8 bases separated the two germline ends. The CDR3 totals 12 residues. DNA for the CDR3: TGCAGCGTTGAAGATCCGGCGGATGGCTACACCTTC. Translation: CSVEDPADGYTF.

This clone was counted once. J is TRBJ1-2 and V is TRBV5-6; 10 bases are a match to TRBD1. V was clipped by 1 base and J by 2 bases; unmatched bases: 2. The CDR3 extends over 15 amino acids. Per the germline V gene, CDR1 is SGHDT and CDR2 is YYEEEE. The CDR3 nucleotides read TGTGCCAGCAGCTTGAGGGACAGGGGAAACTATGGCTACACCTTC. This codes for CASSLRDRGNYGYTF. The full variable domain, its missing parts supplied by reference TRBV5-6 and TRBJ1-2, is DAGVTQSPTHLIKTRGQQVTLRCSPKSGHDTVSWYQQALGQGPQFIFQYYEEEERQRGNFPDRFSGHQFPNYSSELNVNALLLGDSALYLCASSLRDRGNYGYTFGSGTRLTVV.

This rearrangement joins TRBV5-1 to TRBJ1-3, with a tentative D call TRBD1 (5 bases). The germline gives CDR1 SGHRS, CDR2 YFSETQ. With 0 bases removed from V and 4 bases from J, the gap between germline ends came to 8 bases. The CDR3 loop spans 14 amino acids. The CDR3 loop is CASSLAGPGNTIYF. In nucleotides, the CDR3 is TGCGCCAGCAGCTTGGCGGGGCCCGGAAACACCATATATTTT.

This chain uses TRBV5-8 with TRBJ2-5; 8 bases agree with TRBD1. This CDR3 comprises 15 residues. Germline-derived CDR1 and CDR2 are SGHTS and YDEGEE. The V gene end was trimmed by 0 bases and the J gene end by 5 bases; junction bases not matched to a gene: 6. The CDR3 loop reads CASSLGPRGRETQYF. The CDR3 nucleotides read TGTGCCAGCAGCTTGGGCCCCAGGGGGCGGGAGACCCAGTACTTC.

The genes are TRBV30 and TRBJ1-1; D possibly corresponds to TRBD1 (6 bases). Trimming took off 2 bases at V and 5 bases at J, with 15 bases between the two ends. The V gene's germline CDR1 is GTSNPN and CDR2 SVGIG (reference sequence). This CDR3 region has 14 residues. The CDR3 DNA sequence: TGTGCCTGGAGTTTAGGGGGTTGGCGGACTGAAGCTTTCTTT. Residues: CAWSLGGWRTEAFF.

This clone was found a few times. This chain links TRBV7-9 with TRBJ1-1; no firm D call. The CDR3 is made up of 13 amino acids. Germline V CDR1 and CDR2: SEHNR, FQNEAQ (reference sequence). Trimming took off 2 bases at V and 1 base at J, with 5 bases between the two ends. Here the CDR3 DNA reads TGTGCCAGCAGCTTATGGGCGAACACTGAAGCTTTCTTT. It translates to CASSLWANTEAFF.

The chain recombines TRBV19 with TRBJ1-1; 11 bases match TRBD1. This CDR3 region has 15 residues. The V segment lost 8 bases and the J segment 3 bases; nucleotides outside the gene matches: 8. CDR1 is LNHDA, CDR2 SQIVND, per germline (reference sequence). The CDR3 coding sequence is TGTGCCAGTTCAGGACAGGGGGCTTGGGACACTGAAGCTTTCTTT. It encodes CASSGQGAWDTEAFF.

The chain links TRBV11-1 to TRBJ2-7; tentatively, D is TRBD1 (5 bases). V lost 1 base, J lost 3 bases, and 13 bases lay in between. The CDR3 is 15 residues long. Germline-derived CDR1 and CDR2 are SGHAT and FQDESV (reference sequence). The CDR3 sequence is CASSLGSQGRYEQYF. In DNA form, the CDR3 reads TGTGCCAGCAGCTTAGGTTCGCAGGGCCGCTACGAGCAGTACTTC.

This chain uses TRBV14 with TRBJ1-2; maybe TRBD1 (5 bases). V was cut by 1 base and J by 4 bases, with 10 bases left in between. The CDR3 is 14 amino acids. Germline V gene sequence: CDR1 SGHDN, CDR2 FVKESK. The CDR3 is CASSQADSLYGYTF. As DNA, the CDR3 is TGTGCCAGCAGCCAAGCCGACAGCCTCTATGGCTACACCTTC.